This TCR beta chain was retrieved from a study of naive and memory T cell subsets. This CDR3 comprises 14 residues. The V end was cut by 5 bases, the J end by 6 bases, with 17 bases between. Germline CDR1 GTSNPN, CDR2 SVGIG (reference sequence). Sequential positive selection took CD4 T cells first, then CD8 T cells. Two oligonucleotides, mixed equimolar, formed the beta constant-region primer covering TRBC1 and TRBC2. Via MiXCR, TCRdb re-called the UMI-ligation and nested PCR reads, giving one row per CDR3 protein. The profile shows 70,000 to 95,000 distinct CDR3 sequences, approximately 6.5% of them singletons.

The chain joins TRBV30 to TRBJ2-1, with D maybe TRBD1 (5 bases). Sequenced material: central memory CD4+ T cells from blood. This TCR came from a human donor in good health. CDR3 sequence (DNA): TGTGCCTGGTCACTCAGGGCCCCACCCAATGAGCAGTTCTTC. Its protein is CAWSLRAPPNEQFF.